Sequencing of this T cell receptor beta chain was carried out in a study of T cell responses to AZD1222 COVID-19 vaccine. General study points: Clonal diversity was possibly underestimated; the donors were predominantly white British and more often female.

Sequencing used immunoSEQ multiplex PCR; TCRdb keeps in-frame clones, though not all of them. Among around 92,000 clones listed, 90% to 95% were seen once. With regard to this clone: Its antigen is still unknown.

The V end was cut by 1 base, the J end by 3 bases, with 10 bases between. The CDR3 is 14 residues long. CDR1 is LNHDA, CDR2 SQIVND, per germline (reference sequence). This sequence originates from an adult in good health. The sample in question was peripheral blood, obtained on day 0 of AZD1222 vaccination. The genes are TRBV19 and TRBJ2-7; the D call may be TRBD1 or TRBD2 (5 bases each). The CDR3 sequence: CASSIGGFYYEQYF. The CDR3 region has the DNA TGTGCCAGTAGTATAGGGGGGTTCTACTACGAGCAGTACTTC.